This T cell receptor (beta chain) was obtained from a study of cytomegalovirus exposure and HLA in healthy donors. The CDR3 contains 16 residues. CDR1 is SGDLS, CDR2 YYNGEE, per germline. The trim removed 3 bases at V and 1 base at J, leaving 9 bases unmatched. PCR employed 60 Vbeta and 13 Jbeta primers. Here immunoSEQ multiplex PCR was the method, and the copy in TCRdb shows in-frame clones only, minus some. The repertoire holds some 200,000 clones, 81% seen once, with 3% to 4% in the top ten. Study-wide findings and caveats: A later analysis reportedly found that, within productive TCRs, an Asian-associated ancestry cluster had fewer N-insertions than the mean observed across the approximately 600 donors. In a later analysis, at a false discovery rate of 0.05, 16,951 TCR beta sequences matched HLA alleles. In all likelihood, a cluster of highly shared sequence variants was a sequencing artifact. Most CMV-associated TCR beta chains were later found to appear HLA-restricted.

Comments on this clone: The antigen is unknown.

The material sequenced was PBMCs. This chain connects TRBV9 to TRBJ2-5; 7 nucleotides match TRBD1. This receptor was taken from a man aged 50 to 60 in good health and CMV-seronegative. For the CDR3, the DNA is TGTGCCAGCAGCGCCAGCACGGGACAGCTCCAAGAGACCCAGTACTTC. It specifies CASSASTGQLQETQYF.